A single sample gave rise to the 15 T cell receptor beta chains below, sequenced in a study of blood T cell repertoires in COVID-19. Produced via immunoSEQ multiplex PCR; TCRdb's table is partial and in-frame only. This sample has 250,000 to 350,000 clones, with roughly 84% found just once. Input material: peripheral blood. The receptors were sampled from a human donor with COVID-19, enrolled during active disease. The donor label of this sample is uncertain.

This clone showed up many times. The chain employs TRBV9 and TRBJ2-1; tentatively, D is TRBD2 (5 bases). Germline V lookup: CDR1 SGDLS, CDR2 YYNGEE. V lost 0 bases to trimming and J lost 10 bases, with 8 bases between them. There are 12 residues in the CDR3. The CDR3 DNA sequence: TGTGCCAGCAGCGTAGGTCCTAGCGAGCAGTTCTTC. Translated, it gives CASSVGPSEQFF.

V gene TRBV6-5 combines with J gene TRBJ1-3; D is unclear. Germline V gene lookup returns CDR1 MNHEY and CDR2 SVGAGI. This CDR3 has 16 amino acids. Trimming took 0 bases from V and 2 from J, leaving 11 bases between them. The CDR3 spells CASSYSLTGAGNTIYF. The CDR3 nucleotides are TGTGCCAGCAGTTACTCCCTCACGGGTGCTGGAAACACCATATATTTT.

CDR3 protein: CASSFPGGDGGNYGYTF. Written as DNA, the CDR3 is TGTGCCAGCAGTTTCCCGGGGGGGGACGGGGGTAACTATGGCTACACCTTC. V and J are TRBV28 and TRBJ1-2; possibly TRBD1 for D (5 bases). V lost 3 bases and J lost 1, with 18 bases in between. This CDR3 contains 17 residues. Germline lookup yields CDR1 MDHEN and CDR2 SYDVKM.

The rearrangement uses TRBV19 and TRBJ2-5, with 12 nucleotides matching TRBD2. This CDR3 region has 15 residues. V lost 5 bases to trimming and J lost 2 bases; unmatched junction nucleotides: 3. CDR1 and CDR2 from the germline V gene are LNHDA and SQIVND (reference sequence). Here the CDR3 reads CASSGLAGSQETQYF. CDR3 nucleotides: TGTGCCAGTAGTGGACTAGCGGGATCTCAAGAGACCCAGTACTTC.

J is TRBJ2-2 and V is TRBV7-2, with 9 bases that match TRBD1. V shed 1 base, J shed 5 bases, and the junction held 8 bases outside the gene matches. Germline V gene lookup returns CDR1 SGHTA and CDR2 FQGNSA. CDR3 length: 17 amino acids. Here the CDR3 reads CASSLGPPGTGTGELFF. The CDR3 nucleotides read TGTGCCAGCAGCTTAGGCCCCCCAGGGACAGGGACCGGGGAGCTGTTTTTT.

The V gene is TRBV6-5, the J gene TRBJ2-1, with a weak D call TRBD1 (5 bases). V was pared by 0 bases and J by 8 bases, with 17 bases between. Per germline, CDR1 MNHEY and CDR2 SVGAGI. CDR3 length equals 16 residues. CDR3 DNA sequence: TGTGCCAGCAGTTACTCCCAGGGAAGGAGTGGCCATGAGCAGTTCTTC. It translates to CASSYSQGRSGHEQFF.

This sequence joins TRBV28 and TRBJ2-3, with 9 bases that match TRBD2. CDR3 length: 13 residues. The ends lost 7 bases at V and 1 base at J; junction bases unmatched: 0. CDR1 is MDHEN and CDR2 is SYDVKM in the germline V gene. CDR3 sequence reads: CASTSGGTDTQYF. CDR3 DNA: TGTGCCAGCACTAGCGGGGGCACAGATACGCAGTATTTT.

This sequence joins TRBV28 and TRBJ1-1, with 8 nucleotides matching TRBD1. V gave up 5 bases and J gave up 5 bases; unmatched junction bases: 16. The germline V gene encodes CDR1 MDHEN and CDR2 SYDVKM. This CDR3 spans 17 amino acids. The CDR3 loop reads CASSLRVQGALETEAFF. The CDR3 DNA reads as TGTGCCAGCAGTCTCCGGGTGCAGGGGGCATTGGAAACTGAAGCTTTCTTT.

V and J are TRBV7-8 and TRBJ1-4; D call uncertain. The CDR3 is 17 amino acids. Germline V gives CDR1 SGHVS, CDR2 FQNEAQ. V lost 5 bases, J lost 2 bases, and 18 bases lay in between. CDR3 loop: CASSVLVASGTNEKLFF. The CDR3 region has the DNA TGTGCCAGCAGCGTCCTAGTAGCATCGGGGACTAATGAAAAACTGTTTTTT.

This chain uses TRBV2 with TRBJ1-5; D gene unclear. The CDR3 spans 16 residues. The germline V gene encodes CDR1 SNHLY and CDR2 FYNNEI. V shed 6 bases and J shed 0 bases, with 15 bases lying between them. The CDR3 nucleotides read TGTGCCAGCAGGGGTACGCGGGAGTATAGCAATCAGCCCCAGCATTTT. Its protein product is CASRGTREYSNQPQHF. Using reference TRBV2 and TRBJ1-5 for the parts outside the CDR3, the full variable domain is EPEVTQTPSHQVTQMGQEVILRCVPISNHLYFYWYRQILGQKVEFLVSFYNNEISEKSEIFDDQFSVERPDGSNFTLKIRSTKLEDSAMYFCASRGTREYSNQPQHFGDGTRLSIL.

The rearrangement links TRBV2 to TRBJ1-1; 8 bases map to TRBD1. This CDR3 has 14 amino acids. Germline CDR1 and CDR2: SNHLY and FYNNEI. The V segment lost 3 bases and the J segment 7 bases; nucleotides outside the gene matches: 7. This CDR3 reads CASSDRQGMYEAFF. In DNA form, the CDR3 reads TGTGCCAGCAGTGATAGACAGGGGATGTATGAAGCTTTCTTT. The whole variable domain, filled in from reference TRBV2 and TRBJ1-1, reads EPEVTQTPSHQVTQMGQEVILRCVPISNHLYFYWYRQILGQKVEFLVSFYNNEISEKSEIFDDQFSVERPDGSNFTLKIRSTKLEDSAMYFCASSDRQGMYEAFFGQGTRLTVV.

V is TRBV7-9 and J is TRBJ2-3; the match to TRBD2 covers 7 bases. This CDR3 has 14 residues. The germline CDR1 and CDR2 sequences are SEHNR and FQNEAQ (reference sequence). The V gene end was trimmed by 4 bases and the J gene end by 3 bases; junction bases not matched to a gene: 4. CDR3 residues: CASSSLAGTDTQYF. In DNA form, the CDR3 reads TGTGCCAGCAGCTCTTTAGCGGGTACAGATACGCAGTATTTT.

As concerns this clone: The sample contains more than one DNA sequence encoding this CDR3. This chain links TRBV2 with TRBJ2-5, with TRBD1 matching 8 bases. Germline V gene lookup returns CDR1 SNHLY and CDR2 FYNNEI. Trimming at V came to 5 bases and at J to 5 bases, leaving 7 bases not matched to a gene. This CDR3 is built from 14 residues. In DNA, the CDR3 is TGTGCCAGCAGTTTCCAGGGGGCCGGGGAGACCCAGTACTTC. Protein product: CASSFQGAGETQYF.

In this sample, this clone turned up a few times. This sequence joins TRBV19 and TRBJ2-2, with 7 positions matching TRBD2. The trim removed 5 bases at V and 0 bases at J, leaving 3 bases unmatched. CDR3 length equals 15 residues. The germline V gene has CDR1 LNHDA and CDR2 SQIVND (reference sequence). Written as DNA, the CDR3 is TGTGCCAGTAGTGCGGGAGCCACGAACACCGGGGAGCTGTTTTTT. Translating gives CASSAGATNTGELFF.

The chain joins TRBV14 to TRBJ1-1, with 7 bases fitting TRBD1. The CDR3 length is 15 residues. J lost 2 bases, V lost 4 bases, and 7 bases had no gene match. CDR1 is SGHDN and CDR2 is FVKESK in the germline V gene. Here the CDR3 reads CASSPLRGGNTEAFF. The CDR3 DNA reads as TGTGCCAGCAGCCCTCTCCGAGGGGGCAACACTGAAGCTTTCTTT.